This T cell receptor (beta chain) was sequenced during a study of monozygotic twins with inflammatory bowel disease. The CDR3 covers 15 residues. Germline CDR1 reads LGHNA; CDR2 reads YSLEER. PCR of TCRalpha and TCRbeta cDNA was nested, with two rounds of around 16 and 10 cycles. TCRdb reanalyzed the 5' RACE reads and collapses them to one entry per CDR3 protein, without DNA. The record lists about 160,000 distinct CDR3 sequences, of which the ten most abundant hold 2.4%. The receptor was isolated from a human donor with ulcerative colitis or Crohn's disease, or a healthy co-twin of an affected twin (not recorded which). The genes are TRBV4-3 and TRBJ2-1; TCRdb's D call of TRBD1 is untestable without DNA. Input material: blood. CDR3 protein: CASSQPGQGRYEQFF.